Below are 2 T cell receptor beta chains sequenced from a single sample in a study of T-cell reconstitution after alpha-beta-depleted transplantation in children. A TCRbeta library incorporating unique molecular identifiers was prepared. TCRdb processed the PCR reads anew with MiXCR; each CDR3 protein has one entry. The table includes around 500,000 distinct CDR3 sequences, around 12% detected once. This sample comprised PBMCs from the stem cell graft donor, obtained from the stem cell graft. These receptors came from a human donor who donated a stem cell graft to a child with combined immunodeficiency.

The CDR3 region has the DNA TGTGCCAGCTCACCTGGAGGTGTTTATGAGCAGTTCTTC. As protein: CASSPGGVYEQFF. The gene calls are TRBV18 and TRBJ2-1, with TRBD2 as a possible D gene (5 bases). CDR3 length equals 13 residues. Germline CDR1 is KGHSH and CDR2 is LQKENI. Trimming pared 3 bases from V and 8 bases from J, leaving 11 bases between.

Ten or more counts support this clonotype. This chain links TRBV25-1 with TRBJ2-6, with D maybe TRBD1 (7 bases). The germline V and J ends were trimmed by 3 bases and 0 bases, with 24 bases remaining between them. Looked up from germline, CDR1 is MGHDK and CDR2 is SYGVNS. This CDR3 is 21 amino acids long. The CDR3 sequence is CASSDSHREDRPYSGANVLTF. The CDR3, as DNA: TGTGCCAGCAGTGATTCGCACAGGGAGGACAGGCCATACTCTGGGGCCAACGTCCTGACTTTC.